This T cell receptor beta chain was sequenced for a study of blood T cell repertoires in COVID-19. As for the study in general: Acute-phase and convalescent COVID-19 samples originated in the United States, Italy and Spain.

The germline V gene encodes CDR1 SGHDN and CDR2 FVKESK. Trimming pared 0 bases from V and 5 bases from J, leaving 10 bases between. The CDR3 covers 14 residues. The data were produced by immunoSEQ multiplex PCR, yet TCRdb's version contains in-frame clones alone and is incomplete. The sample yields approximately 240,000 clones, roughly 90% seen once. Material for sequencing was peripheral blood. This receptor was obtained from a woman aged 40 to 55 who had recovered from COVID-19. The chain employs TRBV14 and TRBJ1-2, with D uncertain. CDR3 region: CASSQENTPYGYTF. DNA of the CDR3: TGTGCCAGCAGCCAAGAAAATACTCCTTATGGCTACACCTTC. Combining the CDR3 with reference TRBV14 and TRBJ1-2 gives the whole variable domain EAGVTQFPSHSVIEKGQTVTLRCDPISGHDNLYWYRRVMGKEIKFLLHFVKESKQDESGMPNNRFLAERTGGTYSTLKVQPAELEDSGVYFCASSQENTPYGYTFGSGTRLTVV.